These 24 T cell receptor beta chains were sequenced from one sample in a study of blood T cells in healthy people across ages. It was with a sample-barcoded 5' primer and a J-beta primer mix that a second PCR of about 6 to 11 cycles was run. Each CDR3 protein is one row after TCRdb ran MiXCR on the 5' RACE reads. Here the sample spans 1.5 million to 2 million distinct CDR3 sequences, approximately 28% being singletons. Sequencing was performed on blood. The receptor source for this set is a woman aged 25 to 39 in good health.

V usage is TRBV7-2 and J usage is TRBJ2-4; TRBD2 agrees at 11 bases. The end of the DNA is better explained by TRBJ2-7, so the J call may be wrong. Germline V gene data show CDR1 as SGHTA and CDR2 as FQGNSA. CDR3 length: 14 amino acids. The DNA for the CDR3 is TGTGCCAGCAGCAAGGGACTAGCGGAAGACGAGCAGTACTTC. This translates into CASSKGLAEDEQYF.

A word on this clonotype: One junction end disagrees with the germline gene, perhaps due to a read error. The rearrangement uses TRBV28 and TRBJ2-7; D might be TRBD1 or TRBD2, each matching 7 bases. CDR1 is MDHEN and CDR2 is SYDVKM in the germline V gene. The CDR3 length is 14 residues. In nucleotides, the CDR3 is TGTGCCAGCGAACAGGGGACTAAGTTTGGGGAGCAGTACTTT. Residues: CASEQGTKFGEQYF.

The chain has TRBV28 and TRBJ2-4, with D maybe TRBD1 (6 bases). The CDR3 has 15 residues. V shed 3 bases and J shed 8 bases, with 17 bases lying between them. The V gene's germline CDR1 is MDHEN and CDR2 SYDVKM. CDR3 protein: CASSLRQQGRDIQYF. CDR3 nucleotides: TGTGCCAGCAGTTTGCGTCAACAGGGTAGGGACATTCAGTACTTC. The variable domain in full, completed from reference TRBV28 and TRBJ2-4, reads DVKVTQSSRYLVKRTGEKVFLECVQDMDHENMFWYRQDPGLGLRLIYFSYDVKMKEKGDIPEGYSVSREKKERFSLILESASTNQTSMYLCASSLRQQGRDIQYFGAGTRLSVL.

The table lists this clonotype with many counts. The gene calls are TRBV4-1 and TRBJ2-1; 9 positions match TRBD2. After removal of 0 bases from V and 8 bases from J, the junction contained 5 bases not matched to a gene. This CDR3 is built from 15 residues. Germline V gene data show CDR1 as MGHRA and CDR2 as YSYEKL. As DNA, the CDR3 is TGCGCCAGCAGCCAAGAACCTAGCGGGGCGGATGAGCAGTTCTTC. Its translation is CASSQEPSGADEQFF.

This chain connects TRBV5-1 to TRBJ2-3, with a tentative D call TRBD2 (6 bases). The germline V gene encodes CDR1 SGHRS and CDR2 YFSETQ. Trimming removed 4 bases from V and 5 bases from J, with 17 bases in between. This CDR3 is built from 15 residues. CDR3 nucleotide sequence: TGCGCCAGCAGCCGCCGCGGGGACGAATTAGATACGCAGTATTTT. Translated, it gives CASSRRGDELDTQYF.

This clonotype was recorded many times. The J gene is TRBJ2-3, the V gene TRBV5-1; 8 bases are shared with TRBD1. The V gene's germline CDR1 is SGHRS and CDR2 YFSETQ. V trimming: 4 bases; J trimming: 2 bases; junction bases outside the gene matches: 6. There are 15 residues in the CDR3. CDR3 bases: TGCGCCAGCAGCCGAACAGGGGGTTACACAGATACGCAGTATTTT. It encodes CASSRTGGYTDTQYF. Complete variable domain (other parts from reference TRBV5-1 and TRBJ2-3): KAGVTQTPRYLIKTRGQQVTLSCSPISGHRSVSWYQQTPGQGLQFLFEYFSETQRNKGNFPGRFSGRQFSNSRSEMNVSTLELGDSALYLCASSRTGGYTDTQYFGPGTRLTVL.

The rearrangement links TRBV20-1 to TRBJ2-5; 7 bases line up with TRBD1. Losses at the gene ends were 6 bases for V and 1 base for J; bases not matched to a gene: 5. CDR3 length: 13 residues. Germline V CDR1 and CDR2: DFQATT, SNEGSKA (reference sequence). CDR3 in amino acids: CSAKTGTQETQYF. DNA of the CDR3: TGCAGTGCCAAGACAGGGACCCAAGAGACCCAGTACTTC.

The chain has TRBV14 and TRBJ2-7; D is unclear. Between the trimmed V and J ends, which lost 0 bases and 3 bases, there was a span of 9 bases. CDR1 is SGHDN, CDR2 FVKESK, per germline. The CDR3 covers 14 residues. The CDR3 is CASSQDYGDYEQYF. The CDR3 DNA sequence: TGTGCCAGCAGCCAAGATTACGGCGACTACGAGCAGTACTTC.

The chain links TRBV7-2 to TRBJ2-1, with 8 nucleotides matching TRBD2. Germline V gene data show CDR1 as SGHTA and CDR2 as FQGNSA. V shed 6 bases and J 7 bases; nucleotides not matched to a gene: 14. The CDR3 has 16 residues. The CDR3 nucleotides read TGTGCCAGCAGAACCCCGGGGGGGCAGGGCGGGAATGAGCAGTTCTTC. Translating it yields CASRTPGGQGGNEQFF.

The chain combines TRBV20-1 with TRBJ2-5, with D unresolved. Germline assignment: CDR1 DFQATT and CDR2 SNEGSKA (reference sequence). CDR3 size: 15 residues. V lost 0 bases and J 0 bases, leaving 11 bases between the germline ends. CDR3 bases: TGCAGTGCTAGAGATCTATCCCGAGACCAAGAGACCCAGTACTTC. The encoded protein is CSARDLSRDQETQYF.

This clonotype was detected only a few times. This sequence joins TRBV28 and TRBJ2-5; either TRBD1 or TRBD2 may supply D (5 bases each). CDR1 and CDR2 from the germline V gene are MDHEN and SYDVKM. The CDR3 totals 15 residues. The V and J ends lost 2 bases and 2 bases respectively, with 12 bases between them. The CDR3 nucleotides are TGTGCCAGCAGTTTACTCAGTGGGGGACAAGAGACCCAGTACTTC. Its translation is CASSLLSGGQETQYF. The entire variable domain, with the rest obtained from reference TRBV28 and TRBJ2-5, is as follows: DVKVTQSSRYLVKRTGEKVFLECVQDMDHENMFWYRQDPGLGLRLIYFSYDVKMKEKGDIPEGYSVSREKKERFSLILESASTNQTSMYLCASSLLSGGQETQYFGPGTRLLVL.

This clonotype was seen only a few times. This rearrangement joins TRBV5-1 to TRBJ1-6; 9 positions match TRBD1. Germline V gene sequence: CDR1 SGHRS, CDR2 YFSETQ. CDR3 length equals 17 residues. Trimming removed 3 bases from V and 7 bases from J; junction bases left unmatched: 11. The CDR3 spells CASSSGGTGSANSPLHF. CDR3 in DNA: TGCGCCAGCAGCTCGGGAGGGACAGGGAGCGCGAATTCACCCCTCCACTTT.

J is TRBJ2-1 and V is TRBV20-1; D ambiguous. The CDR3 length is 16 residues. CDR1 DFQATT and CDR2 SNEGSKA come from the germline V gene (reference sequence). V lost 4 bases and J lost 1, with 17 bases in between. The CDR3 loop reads CSANPRAARSYNEQFF. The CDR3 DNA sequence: TGCAGTGCTAACCCCCGGGCGGCCCGGTCCTACAATGAGCAGTTCTTC.

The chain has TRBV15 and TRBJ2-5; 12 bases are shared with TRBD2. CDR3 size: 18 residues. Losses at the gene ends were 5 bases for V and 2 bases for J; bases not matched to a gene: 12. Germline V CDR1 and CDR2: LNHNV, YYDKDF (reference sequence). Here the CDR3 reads CATSALAGGFRKQETQYF. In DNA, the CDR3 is TGTGCCACCAGCGCACTAGCGGGGGGCTTTAGGAAACAAGAGACCCAGTACTTC.

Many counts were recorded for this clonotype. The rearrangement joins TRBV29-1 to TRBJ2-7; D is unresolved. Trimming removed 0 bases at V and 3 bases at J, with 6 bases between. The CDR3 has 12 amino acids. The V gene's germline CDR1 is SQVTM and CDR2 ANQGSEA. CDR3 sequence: CSVEDGHYEQYF. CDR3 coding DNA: TGCAGCGTTGAAGACGGCCACTACGAGCAGTACTTC.

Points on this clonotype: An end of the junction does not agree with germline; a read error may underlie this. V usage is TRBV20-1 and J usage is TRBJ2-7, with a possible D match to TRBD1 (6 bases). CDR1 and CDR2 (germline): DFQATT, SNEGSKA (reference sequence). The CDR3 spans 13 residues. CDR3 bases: TGCAGTGCGAGAGGGGCAGGGGCGAACGGGCGGTACTTC. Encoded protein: CSARGAGANGRYF.

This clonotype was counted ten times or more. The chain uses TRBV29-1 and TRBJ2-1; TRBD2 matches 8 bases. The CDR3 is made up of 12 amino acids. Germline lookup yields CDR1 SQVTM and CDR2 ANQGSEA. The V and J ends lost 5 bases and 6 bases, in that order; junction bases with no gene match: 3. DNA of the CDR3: TGCAGCGTTCGTGCGGGGGGCAATGAGCAGTTCTTC. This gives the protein CSVRAGGNEQFF.

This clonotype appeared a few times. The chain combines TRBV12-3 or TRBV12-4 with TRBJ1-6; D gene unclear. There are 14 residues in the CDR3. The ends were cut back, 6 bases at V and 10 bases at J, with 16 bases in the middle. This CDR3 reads CASRPGSRGSPLHF. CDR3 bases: TGTGCCAGCAGACCCGGGAGTCGAGGGTCACCCCTCCACTTT.

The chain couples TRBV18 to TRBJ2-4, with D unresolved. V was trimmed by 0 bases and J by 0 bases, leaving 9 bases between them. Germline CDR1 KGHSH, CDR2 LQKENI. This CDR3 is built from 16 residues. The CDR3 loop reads CASSPPLQLAKNIQYF. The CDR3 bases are TGTGCCAGCTCACCACCACTTCAACTAGCCAAAAACATTCAGTACTTC.

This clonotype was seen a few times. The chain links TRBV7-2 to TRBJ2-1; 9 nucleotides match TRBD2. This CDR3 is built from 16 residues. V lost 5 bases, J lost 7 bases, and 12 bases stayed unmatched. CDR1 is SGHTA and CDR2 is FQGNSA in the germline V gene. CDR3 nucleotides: TGTGCCAGCAGCCCACAGTTAGCGGGAGAGTCAAATGAGCAGTTCTTC. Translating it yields CASSPQLAGESNEQFF.

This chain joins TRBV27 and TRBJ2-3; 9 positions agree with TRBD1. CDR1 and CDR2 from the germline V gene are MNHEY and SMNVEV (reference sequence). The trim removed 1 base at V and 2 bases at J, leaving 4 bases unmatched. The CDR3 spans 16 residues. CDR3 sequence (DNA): TGTGCCAGCAGTTTATACGGACAGGGGACCACAGATACGCAGTATTTT. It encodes CASSLYGQGTTDTQYF.

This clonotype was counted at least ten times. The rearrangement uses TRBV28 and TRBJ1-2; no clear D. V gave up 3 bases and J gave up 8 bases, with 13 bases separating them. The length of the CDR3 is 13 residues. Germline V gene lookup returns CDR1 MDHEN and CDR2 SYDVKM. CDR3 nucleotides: TGTGCCAGCAGTTTGAAGGCGGTTAGGGGCTACACCTTC. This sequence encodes CASSLKAVRGYTF.

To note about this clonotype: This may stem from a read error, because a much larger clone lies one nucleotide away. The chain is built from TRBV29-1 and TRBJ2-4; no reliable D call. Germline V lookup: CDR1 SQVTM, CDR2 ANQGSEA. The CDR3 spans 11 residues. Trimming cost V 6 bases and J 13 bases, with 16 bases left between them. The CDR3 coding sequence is TGCAGCGTGGATACTTACAATGAGCAGTACTTC. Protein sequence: CSVDTYNEQYF.

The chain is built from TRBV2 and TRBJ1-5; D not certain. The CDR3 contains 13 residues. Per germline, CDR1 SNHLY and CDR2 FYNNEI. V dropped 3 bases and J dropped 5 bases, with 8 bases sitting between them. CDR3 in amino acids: CASSEPGDQPQHF. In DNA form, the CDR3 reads TGTGCCAGCAGTGAGCCCGGGGATCAGCCCCAGCATTTT.